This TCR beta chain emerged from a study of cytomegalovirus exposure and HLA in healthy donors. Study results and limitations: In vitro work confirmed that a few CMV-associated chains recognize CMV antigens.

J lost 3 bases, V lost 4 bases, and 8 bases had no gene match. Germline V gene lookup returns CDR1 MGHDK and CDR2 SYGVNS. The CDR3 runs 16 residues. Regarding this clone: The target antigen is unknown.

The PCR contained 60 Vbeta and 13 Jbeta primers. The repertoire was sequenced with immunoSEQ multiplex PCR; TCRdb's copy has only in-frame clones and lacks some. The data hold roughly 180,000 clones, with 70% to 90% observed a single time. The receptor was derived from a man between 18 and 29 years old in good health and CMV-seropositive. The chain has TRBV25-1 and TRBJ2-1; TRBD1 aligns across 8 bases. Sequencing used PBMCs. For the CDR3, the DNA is TGTGCCAGCAGTGGTCCCCAGGGGGCCATCTACAATGAGCAGTTCTTC. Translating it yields CASSGPQGAIYNEQFF.